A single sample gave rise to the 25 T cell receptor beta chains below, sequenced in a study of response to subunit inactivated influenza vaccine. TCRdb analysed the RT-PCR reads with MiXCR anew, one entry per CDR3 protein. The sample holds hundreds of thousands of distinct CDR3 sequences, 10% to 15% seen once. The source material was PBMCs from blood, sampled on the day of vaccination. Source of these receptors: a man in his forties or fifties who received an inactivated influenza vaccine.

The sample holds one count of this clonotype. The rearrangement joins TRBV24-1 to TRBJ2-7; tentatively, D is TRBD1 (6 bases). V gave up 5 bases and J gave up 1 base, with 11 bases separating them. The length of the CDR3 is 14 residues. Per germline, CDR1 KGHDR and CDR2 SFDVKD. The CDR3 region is CATSGPGQSYEQYF. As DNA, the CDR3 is TGTGCCACCAGTGGCCCCGGACAGTCCTACGAGCAGTACTTC.

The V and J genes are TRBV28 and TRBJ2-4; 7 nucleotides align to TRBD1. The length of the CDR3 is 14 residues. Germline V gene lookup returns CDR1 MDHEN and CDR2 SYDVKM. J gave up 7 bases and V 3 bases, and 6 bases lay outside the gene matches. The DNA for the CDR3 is TGTGCCAGCAGTTTCATAGGACAGGTGAACATTCAGTACTTC. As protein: CASSFIGQVNIQYF. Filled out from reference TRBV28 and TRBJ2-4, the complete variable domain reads DVKVTQSSRYLVKRTGEKVFLECVQDMDHENMFWYRQDPGLGLRLIYFSYDVKMKEKGDIPEGYSVSREKKERFSLILESASTNQTSMYLCASSFIGQVNIQYFGAGTRLSVL.

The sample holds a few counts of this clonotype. The CDR3 region has the DNA TGTGCCAGCAGTTACAGCGGGAGTGGGGAGACCCAGTACTTC. Its protein is CASSYSGSGETQYF. The rearrangement uses TRBV12-3 or TRBV12-4 and TRBJ2-5; 8 positions match TRBD2. CDR3 length: 14 amino acids. The junction had 6 bases not matched to a gene; V was cut back by 4 bases and J by 5 bases.

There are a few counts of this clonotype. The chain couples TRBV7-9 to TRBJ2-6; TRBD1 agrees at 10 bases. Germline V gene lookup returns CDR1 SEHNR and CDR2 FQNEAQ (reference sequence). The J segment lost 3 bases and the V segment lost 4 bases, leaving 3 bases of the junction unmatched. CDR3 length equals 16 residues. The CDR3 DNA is TGTGCCAGCAGCTCGACAGGGGGCATTGGGGCCAACGTCCTGACTTTC. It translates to CASSSTGGIGANVLTF.

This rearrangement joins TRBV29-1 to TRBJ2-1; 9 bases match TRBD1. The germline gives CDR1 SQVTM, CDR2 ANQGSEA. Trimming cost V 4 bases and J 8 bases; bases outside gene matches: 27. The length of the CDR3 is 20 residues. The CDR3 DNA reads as TGCAGCGTTGGGGAACCCAACAACCAAAAATGGGGGACAGGGAGGCATGAGCAGTTCTTC. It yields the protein CSVGEPNNQKWGTGRHEQFF.

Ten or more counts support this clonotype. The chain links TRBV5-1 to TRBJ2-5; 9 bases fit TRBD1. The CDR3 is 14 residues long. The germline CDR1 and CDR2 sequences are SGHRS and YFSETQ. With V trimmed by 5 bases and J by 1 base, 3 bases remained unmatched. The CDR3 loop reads CASSTQGAQETQYF. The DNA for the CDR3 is TGCGCCAGCAGTACACAGGGGGCCCAAGAGACCCAGTACTTC.

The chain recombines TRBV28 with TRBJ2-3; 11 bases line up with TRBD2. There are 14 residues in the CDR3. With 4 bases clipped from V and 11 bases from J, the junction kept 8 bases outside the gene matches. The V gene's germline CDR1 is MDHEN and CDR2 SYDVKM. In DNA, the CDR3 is TGTGCCAGCAGTTCCCCCGGGACTAGCGGTATGCAGTATTTT. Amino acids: CASSSPGTSGMQYF.

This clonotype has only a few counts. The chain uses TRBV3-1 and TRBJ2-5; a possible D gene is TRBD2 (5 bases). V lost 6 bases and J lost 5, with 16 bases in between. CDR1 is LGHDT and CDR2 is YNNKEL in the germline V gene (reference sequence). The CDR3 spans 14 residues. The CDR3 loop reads CASRDERGSETQYF. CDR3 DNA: TGTGCCAGCAGGGATGAGCGAGGGTCCGAGACCCAGTACTTC.

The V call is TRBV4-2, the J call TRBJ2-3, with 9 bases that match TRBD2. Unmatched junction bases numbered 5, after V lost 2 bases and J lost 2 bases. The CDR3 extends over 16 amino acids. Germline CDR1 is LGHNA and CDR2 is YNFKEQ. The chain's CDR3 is CASSQLAGVLTDTQYF. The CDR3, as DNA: TGTGCCAGCAGCCAATTAGCGGGGGTACTCACAGATACGCAGTATTTT.

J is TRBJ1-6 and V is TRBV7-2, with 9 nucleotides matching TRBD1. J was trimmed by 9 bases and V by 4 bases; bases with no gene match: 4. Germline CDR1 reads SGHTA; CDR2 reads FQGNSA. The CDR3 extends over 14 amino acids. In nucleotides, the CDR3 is TGTGCCAGCAGCTCCACACAGGGGGCTTCACCCCTCCACTTT. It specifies CASSSTQGASPLHF.

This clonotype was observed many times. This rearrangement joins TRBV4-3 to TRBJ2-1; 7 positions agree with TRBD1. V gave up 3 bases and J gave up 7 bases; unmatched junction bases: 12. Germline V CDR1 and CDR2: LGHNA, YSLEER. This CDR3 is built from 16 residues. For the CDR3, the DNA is TGCGCCAGCAGCCACCTGACAGGGTTCAGGGCGAATGAGCAGTTCTTC. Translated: CASSHLTGFRANEQFF.

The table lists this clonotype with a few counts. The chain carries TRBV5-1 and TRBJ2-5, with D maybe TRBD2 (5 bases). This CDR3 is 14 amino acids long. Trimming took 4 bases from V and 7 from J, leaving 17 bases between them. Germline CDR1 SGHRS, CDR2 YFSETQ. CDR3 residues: CASSPSTARGTQYF. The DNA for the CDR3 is TGCGCCAGCAGCCCTTCGACGGCCCGGGGGACCCAGTACTTC. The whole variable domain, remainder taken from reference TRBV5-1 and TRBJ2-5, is KAGVTQTPRYLIKTRGQQVTLSCSPISGHRSVSWYQQTPGQGLQFLFEYFSETQRNKGNFPGRFSGRQFSNSRSEMNVSTLELGDSALYLCASSPSTARGTQYFGPGTRLLVL.

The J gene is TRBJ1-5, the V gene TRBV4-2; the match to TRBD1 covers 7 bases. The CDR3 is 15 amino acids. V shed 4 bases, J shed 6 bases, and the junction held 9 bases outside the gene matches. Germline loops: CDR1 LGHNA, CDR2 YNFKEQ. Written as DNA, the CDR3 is TGTGCCAGCAGCCGCGAACAGGGGAGGGGTCAGCCCCAGCATTTT. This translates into CASSREQGRGQPQHF.

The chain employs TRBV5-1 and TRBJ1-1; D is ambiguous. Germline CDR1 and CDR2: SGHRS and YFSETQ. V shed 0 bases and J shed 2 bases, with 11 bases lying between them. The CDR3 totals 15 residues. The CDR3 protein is CASSLDLLDNTEAFF. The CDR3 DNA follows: TGCGCCAGCAGCTTGGACCTATTGGACAACACTGAAGCTTTCTTT.

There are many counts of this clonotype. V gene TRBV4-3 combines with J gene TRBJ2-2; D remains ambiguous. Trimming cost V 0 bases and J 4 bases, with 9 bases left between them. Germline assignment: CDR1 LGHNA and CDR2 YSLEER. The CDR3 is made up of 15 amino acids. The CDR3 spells CASSQDKRVTGELFF. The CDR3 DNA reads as TGCGCCAGCAGCCAAGATAAAAGGGTCACCGGGGAGCTGTTTTTT.

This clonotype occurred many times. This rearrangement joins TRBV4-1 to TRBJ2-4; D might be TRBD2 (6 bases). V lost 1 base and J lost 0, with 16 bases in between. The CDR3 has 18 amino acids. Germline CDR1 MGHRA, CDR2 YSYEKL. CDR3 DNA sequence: TGCGCCAGCAGCCAAGTGGGACCCTGGGGACTAGCCAAAAACATTCAGTACTTC. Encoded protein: CASSQVGPWGLAKNIQYF.

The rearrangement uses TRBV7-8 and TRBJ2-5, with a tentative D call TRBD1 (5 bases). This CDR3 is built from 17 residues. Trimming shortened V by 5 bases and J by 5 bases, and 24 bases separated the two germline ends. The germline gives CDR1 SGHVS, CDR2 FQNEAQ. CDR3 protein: CASSPGTRQMGVETQYF. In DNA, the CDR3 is TGTGCCAGCAGCCCCGGCACGCGACAGATGGGCGTCGAGACCCAGTACTTC. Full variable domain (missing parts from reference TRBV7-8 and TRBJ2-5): GAGVSQSPRYKVAKRGQDVALRCDPISGHVSLFWYQQALGQGPEFLTYFQNEAQLDKSGLPSDRFFAERPEGSVSTLKIQRTQQEDSAVYLCASSPGTRQMGVETQYFGPGTRLLVL.

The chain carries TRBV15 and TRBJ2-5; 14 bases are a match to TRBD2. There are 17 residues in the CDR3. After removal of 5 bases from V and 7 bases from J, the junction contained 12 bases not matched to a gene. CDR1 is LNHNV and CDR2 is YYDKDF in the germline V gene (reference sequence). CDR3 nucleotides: TGTGCCACCAGCCCATCCGGGACTAGCGGGAGCCTGACGACCCAGTACTTC. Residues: CATSPSGTSGSLTTQYF. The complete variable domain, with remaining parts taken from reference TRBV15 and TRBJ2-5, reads DAMVIQNPRYQVTQFGKPVTLSCSQTLNHNVMYWYQQKSSQAPKLLFHYYDKDFNNEADTPDNFQSRRPNTSFCFLDIRSPGLGDTAMYLCATSPSGTSGSLTTQYFGPGTRLLVL.

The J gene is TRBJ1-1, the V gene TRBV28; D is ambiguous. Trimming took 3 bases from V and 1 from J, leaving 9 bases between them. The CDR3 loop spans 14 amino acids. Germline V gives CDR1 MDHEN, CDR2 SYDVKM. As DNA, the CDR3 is TGTGCCAGCAGTTTGCCGTTGGCGAACACTGAAGCTTTCTTT. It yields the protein CASSLPLANTEAFF.

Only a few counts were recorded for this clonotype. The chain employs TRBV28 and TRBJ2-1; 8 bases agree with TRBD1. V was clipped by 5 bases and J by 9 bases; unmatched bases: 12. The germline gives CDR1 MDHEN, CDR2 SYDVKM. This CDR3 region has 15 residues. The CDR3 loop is CASSKIRRGLVEQFF. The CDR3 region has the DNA TGTGCCAGCAGTAAAATCCGCAGGGGGCTAGTTGAGCAGTTCTTC. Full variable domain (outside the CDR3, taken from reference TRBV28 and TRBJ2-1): DVKVTQSSRYLVKRTGEKVFLECVQDMDHENMFWYRQDPGLGLRLIYFSYDVKMKEKGDIPEGYSVSREKKERFSLILESASTNQTSMYLCASSKIRRGLVEQFFGPGTRLTVL.

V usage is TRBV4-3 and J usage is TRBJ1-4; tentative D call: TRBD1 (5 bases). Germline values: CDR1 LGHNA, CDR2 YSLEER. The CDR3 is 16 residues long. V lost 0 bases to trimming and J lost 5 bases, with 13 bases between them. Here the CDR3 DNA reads TGCGCCAGCAGCCAAGAATCGGGACTGAGAAATGAAAAACTGTTTTTT. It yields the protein CASSQESGLRNEKLFF.

The CDR3 bases are TGTGCCAGCAGTAATCGGGGGGCGCAAGCAAATACGCAGTATTTT. Residues: CASSNRGAQANTQYF. The V call is TRBV27, the J call TRBJ2-3; the D gene is possibly TRBD2 (7 bases). Germline-derived CDR1 and CDR2 are MNHEY and SMNVEV (reference sequence). This CDR3 region has 15 residues. V lost 5 bases to trimming and J lost 7 bases, with 19 bases between them.

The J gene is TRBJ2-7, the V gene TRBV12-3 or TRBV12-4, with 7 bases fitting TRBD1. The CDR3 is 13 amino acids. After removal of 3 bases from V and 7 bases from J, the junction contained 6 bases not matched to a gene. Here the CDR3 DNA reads TGTGCCAGCAGTTTCCTTAACAGGGGTGAGCAGTACTTC. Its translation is CASSFLNRGEQYF.

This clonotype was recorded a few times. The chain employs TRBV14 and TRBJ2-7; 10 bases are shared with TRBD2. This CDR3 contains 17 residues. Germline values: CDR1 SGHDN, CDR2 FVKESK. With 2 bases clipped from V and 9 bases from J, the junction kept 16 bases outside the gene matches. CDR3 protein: CASSQQFRLAGEFGQYF. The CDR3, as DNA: TGTGCCAGCAGCCAACAGTTTCGCCTAGCGGGGGAGTTCGGGCAGTACTTC.

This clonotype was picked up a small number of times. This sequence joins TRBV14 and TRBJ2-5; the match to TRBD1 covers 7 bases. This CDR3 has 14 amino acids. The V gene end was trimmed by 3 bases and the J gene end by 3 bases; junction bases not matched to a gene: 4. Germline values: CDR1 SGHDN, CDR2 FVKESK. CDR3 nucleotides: TGTGCCAGCAGCCAGGGGACAGAAAAAGAGACCCAGTACTTC. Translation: CASSQGTEKETQYF.